The present entry profiles one T cell receptor beta chain with its context. The sample comes from a study of T cells in Graves' hyperthyroidism and ophthalmopathy. TCR beta CDR3 regions were amplified from RNA transcripts. Initially, a first-round RT-PCR of the TCR CDR3 employed the HTBI primer set. From the multiplex PCR reads, TCRdb called clonotypes with MiXCR, one entry per CDR3 protein. The sample contains hundreds of thousands of distinct CDR3 sequences, roughly 40% of which appear only once. V lost 4 bases and J lost 4, with 16 bases in between. This CDR3 spans 15 amino acids. Germline V lookup: CDR1 SEHNR, CDR2 FQNEAQ (reference sequence).

Sequencing was performed on blood. The receptor was derived from a man between 18 and 29 years old with Graves' hyperthyroidism. This chain connects TRBV7-9 to TRBJ2-5; TRBD2 might be the D (6 bases). CDR3 loop: CASSSPAGRGETQYF. The DNA for the CDR3 is TGTGCCAGCAGCTCTCCAGCCGGGCGGGGAGAGACCCAGTACTTC. The whole variable domain, remainder taken from reference TRBV7-9 and TRBJ2-5, is DTGVSQNPRHKITKRGQNVTFRCDPISEHNRLYWYRQTLGQGPEFLTYFQNEAQLEKSRLLSDRFSAERPKGSFSTLEIQRTEQGDSAMYLCASSSPAGRGETQYFGPGTRLLVL.